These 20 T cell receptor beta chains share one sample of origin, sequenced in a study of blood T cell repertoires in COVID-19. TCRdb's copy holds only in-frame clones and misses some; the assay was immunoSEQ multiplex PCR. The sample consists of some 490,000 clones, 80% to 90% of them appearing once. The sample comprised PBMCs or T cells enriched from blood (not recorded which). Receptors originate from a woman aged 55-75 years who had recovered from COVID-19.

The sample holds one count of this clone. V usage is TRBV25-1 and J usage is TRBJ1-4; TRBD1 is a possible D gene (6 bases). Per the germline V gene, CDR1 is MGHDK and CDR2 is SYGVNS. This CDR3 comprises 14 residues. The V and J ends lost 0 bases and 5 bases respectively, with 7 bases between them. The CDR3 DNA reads TGTGCCAGCAGTGAATATACAGGGAATGAAAAACTGTTTTTT. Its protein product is CASSEYTGNEKLFF.

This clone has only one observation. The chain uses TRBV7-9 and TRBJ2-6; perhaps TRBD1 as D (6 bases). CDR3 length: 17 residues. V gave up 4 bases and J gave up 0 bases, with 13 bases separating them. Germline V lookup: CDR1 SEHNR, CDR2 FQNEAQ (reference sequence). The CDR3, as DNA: TGTGCCAGCAGCTACCCGGGACACCCCTCTGGGGCCAACGTCCTGACTTTC. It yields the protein CASSYPGHPSGANVLTF.

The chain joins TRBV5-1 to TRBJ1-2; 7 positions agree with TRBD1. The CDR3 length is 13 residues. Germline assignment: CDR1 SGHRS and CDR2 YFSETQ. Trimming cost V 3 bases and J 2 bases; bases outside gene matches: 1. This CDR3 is CASSSQGNYGYTF. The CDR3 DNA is TGCGCCAGCAGCTCACAGGGGAACTATGGCTACACCTTC.

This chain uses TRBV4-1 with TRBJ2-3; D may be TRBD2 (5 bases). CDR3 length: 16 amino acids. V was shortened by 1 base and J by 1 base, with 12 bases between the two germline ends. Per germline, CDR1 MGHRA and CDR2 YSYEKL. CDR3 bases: TGCGCCAGCAGCCAAGGGACTCGGATCGGCACAGATACGCAGTATTTT. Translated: CASSQGTRIGTDTQYF.

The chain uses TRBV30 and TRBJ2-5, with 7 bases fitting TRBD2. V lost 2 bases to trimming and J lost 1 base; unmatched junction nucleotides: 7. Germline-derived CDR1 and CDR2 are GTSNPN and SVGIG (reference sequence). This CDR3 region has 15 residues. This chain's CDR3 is CAWSRGGGLQETQYF. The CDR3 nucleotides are TGTGCCTGGAGTCGGGGCGGGGGACTCCAAGAGACCCAGTACTTC.

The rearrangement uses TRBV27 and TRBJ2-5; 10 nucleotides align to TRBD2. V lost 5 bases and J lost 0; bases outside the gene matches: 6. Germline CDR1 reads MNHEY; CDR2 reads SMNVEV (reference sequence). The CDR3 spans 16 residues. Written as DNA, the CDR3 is TGTGCCAGCAGTGCTGGACTAGCGGAGTACCAAGAGACCCAGTACTTC. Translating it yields CASSAGLAEYQETQYF.

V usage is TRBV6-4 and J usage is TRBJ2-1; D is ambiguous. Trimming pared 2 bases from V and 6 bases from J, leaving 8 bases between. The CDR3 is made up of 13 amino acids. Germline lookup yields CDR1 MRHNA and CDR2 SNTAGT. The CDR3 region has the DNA TGTGCCAGCAGTGACGGAGTAGCCAATGAGCAGTTCTTC. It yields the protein CASSDGVANEQFF.

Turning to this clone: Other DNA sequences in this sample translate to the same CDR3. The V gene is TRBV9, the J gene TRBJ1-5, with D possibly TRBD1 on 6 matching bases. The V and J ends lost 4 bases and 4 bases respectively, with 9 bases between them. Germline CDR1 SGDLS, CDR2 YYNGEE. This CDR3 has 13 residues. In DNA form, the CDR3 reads TGTGCCAGCAGCCAGGACAGTAATCAGCCCCAGCATTTT. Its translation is CASSQDSNQPQHF.

The CDR3 sequence: CASSVQDATEAFF. Here the CDR3 DNA reads TGCGCCAGCAGCGTACAGGACGCCACTGAAGCTTTCTTT. This chain connects TRBV5-1 to TRBJ1-1, with D perhaps TRBD1 (5 bases). The CDR3 length is 13 residues. Germline V gives CDR1 SGHRS, CDR2 YFSETQ. Trimming removed 4 bases from V and 4 bases from J, with 11 bases in between.

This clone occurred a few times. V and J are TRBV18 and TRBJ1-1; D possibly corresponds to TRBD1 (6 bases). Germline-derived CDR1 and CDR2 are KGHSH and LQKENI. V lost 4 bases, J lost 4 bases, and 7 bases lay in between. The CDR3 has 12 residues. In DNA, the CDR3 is TGTGCCAGCTCACAACAGGGCACTGAAGCTTTCTTT. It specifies CASSQQGTEAFF.

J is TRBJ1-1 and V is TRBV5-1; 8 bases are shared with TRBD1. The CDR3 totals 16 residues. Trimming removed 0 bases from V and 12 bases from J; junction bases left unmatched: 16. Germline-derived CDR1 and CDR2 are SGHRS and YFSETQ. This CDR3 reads CASSLGQGRGSAGSFF. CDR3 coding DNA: TGCGCCAGCAGCTTGGGACAGGGGAGGGGATCAGCCGGGTCTTTCTTT.

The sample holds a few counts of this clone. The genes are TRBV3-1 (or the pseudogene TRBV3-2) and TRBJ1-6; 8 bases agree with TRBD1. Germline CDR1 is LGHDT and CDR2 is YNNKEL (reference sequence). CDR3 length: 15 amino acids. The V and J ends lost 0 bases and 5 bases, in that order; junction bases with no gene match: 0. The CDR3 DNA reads TGTGCCAGCAGCCAAGAGGACAGGGATAATTCACCCCTCCACTTT. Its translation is CASSQEDRDNSPLHF.

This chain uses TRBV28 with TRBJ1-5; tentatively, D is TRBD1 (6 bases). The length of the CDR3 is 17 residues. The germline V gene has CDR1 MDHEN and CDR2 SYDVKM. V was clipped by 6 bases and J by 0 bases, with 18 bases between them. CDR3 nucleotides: TGTGCCAGCAGATCCGCACAGGGACGCTATAGCAATCAGCCCCAGCATTTT. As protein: CASRSAQGRYSNQPQHF.

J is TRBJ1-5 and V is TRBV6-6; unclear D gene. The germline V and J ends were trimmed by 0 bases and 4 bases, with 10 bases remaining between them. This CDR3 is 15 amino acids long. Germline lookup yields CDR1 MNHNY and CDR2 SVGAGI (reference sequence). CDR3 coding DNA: TGTGCCAGCAGTTACTCGAAAGCTCTTAATCAGCCCCAGCATTTT. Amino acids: CASSYSKALNQPQHF.

As DNA, the CDR3 is TGTGCCAGTAAACAGACAGGGGGCTCTGGGGCCAACGTCCTGACTTTC. Protein: CASKQTGGSGANVLTF. The chain couples TRBV19 to TRBJ2-6; the match to TRBD1 covers 9 bases. J gave up 0 bases and V 7 bases, and 4 bases lay outside the gene matches. The V gene's germline CDR1 is LNHDA and CDR2 SQIVND (reference sequence). The CDR3 is made up of 16 amino acids. The full variable domain, its missing parts supplied by reference TRBV19 and TRBJ2-6, is DGGITQSPKYLFRKEGQNVTLSCEQNLNHDAMYWYRQDPGQGLRLIYYSQIVNDFQKGDIAEGYSVSREKKESFPLTVTSAQKNPTAFYLCASKQTGGSGANVLTFGAGSRLTVL.

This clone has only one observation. The CDR3 DNA reads TGTGCCAGCAGCTTAGACAAGTCCGGCTACACCTTC. It translates to CASSLDKSGYTF. The chain recombines TRBV6-6 with TRBJ1-2; D not resolved. The CDR3 runs 12 residues. Germline CDR1 and CDR2: MNHNY and SVGAGI (reference sequence). V was shortened by 6 bases and J by 8 bases, with 13 bases between the two germline ends.

The chain's CDR3 is CASSLRGYEQYV. As DNA, the CDR3 is TGTGCCAGCAGCTTACGGGGCTACGAGCAGTACGTC. The chain employs TRBV7-8 and TRBJ2-7; the D gene is possibly TRBD2 (5 bases). Per germline, CDR1 SGHVS and CDR2 FQNEAQ. V lost 2 bases, J lost 3 bases, and 5 bases lay in between. The length of the CDR3 is 12 residues.

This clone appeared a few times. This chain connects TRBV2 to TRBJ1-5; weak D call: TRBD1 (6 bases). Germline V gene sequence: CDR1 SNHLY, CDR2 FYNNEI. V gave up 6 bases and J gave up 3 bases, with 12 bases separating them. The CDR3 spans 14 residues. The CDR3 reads CASRGQSYNQPQHF. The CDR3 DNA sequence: TGTGCCAGCAGAGGACAGAGTTACAATCAGCCCCAGCATTTT.

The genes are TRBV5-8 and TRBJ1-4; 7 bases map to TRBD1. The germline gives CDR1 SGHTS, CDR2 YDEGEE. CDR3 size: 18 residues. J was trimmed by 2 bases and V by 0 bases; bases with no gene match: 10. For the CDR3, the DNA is TGTGCCAGCAGCTTGGGATCGACAGGGAAGGCGACTAATGAAAAACTGTTTTTT. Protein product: CASSLGSTGKATNEKLFF.

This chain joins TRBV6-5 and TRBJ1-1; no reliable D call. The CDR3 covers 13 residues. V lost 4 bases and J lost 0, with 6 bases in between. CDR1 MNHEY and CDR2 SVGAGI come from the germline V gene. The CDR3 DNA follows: TGTGCCAGCAGTTTTATTTTGAACACTGAAGCTTTCTTT. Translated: CASSFILNTEAFF.